This TCR beta chain was found in a study of OX40 agonist ivuxolimab in advanced cancers. Study-wide background: In three patients, partial responses were observed, one with hepatocellular carcinoma and two with cutaneous melanoma.

Findings of the study overall: Antigen specificity was not determined for the expanded peripheral T cells. There were, on average, more expanded clones in CD8+ T cells than in CD4+.

For this clone: What it binds is not known.

Autoimmune disease history or systemic immunosuppression led to patient exclusion. This table comes from immunoSEQ multiplex PCR, and its TCRdb copy is limited to in-frame clones, with some not included. Of tens of thousands of clones in the sample, over 90% are singletons; the top ten hold approximately 9.9%. The sample here was CD4+ or CD8+ T cells sorted from blood, taken in a trial of the OX40 agonist ivuxolimab. This TCR was recovered from an adult with an advanced solid tumor such as melanoma, head and neck, liver or kidney cancer.

CDR3 residues: CASSPDGGMGQPQHF. For the CDR3, the DNA is TGTGCCAGCAGCCCCGATGGTGGGATGGGTCAGCCCCAGCATTTT. The gene calls are TRBV9 and TRBJ1-5, with no clear D. The CDR3 has 15 residues. Trimming took 4 bases from V and 6 from J, leaving 17 bases between them. Germline-derived CDR1 and CDR2 are SGDLS and YYNGEE.